Shown below are 15 T cell receptor beta chains from a single sample sequenced in a study of blood T cell repertoires in COVID-19. The data were produced by immunoSEQ multiplex PCR, yet TCRdb's version contains in-frame clones alone and is incomplete. In the table there are about 270,000 clones, 75% to 90% of which are singletons. Sequenced material: PBMCs or T cells enriched from blood (not recorded which). The receptor set was obtained from a young woman who had recovered from COVID-19.

This chain connects TRBV2 to TRBJ1-4; no definite D call. The germline CDR1 and CDR2 sequences are SNHLY and FYNNEI. CDR3 size: 13 residues. Trimming cost V 6 bases and J 5 bases, with 10 bases left between them. The CDR3 sequence: CASSREKNEKLFF. The CDR3 DNA sequence: TGTGCCAGCAGCCGGGAGAAAAATGAAAAACTGTTTTTT.

To note about this clone: At one boundary the junction diverges from the germline segment, which might be a read error. This sequence joins TRBV2 and TRBJ2-3; 11 bases line up with TRBD1. The CDR3 totals 17 residues. Germline V lookup: CDR1 SNHLY, CDR2 FYNNEI. The DNA for the CDR3 is TGTGCCAGCAGCGAAGGGTGGGACAGGGGGAGGGAAGATACGCAGTATTTT. Protein: CASSEGWDRGREDTQYF.

This sequence joins TRBV2 and TRBJ2-7, with 9 bases fitting TRBD1. Germline V gene sequence: CDR1 SNHLY, CDR2 FYNNEI. With 5 bases clipped from V and 3 bases from J, the junction kept 5 bases outside the gene matches. This CDR3 spans 14 amino acids. CDR3 region: CASSLTGGGYEQYF. The CDR3 DNA reads TGTGCCAGCAGTTTGACAGGGGGTGGCTACGAGCAGTACTTC.

The V gene is TRBV19, the J gene TRBJ1-5, with D unclear. The CDR3 covers 14 residues. Germline values: CDR1 LNHDA, CDR2 SQIVND (reference sequence). Trimming removed 5 bases from V and 1 base from J, with 9 bases in between. The CDR3 reads CASSQADSNQPQHF. CDR3 bases: TGTGCCAGTAGTCAGGCAGACAGCAATCAGCCCCAGCATTTT.

The chain has TRBV30 and TRBJ1-2; 8 bases agree with TRBD1. Trimming took 7 bases from V and 2 from J; bases not matched to a gene: 12. This CDR3 region has 15 residues. Germline CDR1 is GTSNPN and CDR2 is SVGIG (reference sequence). The CDR3 reads CASRTPGQGNYGYTF. DNA for the CDR3: TGTGCCTCGCGGACCCCTGGACAGGGAAACTATGGCTACACCTTC.

The J gene is TRBJ2-5, the V gene TRBV20-1; D uncertain. The germline gives CDR1 DFQATT, CDR2 SNEGSKA (reference sequence). V dropped 7 bases and J dropped 0 bases, with 6 bases sitting between them. The CDR3 extends over 11 amino acids. CDR3 nucleotides: TGCAGTGGGGCCCACCAAGAGACCCAGTACTTC. Its translation is CSGAHQETQYF.

This chain connects TRBV9 to TRBJ2-5; tentatively, D is TRBD2 (6 bases). The CDR3 is 16 amino acids. Germline loops: CDR1 SGDLS, CDR2 YYNGEE. The V end was cut by 4 bases, the J end by 2 bases, with 18 bases between. CDR3 DNA sequence: TGTGCCAGCAGCCAAGGACTTGGGGGGATACAAGAGACCCAGTACTTC. This encodes CASSQGLGGIQETQYF. Filled out from reference TRBV9 and TRBJ2-5, the complete variable domain reads DSGVTQTPKHLITATGQRVTLRCSPRSGDLSVYWYQQSLDQGLQFLIQYYNGEERAKGNILERFSAQQFPDLHSELNLSSLELGDSALYFCASSQGLGGIQETQYFGPGTRLLVL.

The rearrangement links TRBV5-3 to TRBJ2-7; TRBD1 matches 7 bases. TRBV5-3 qualifies as an ORF whose function is uncertain. CDR3 length: 15 amino acids. Unmatched junction bases numbered 7, after V lost 3 bases and J lost 1 base. The CDR3 DNA follows: TGTGCCAGAAGCTCCGGGACAGTCGATTCCTACGAGCAGTACTTC. This gives the protein CARSSGTVDSYEQYF.

The rearrangement joins TRBV19 to TRBJ2-5; 11 nucleotides line up with TRBD1. CDR1 is LNHDA and CDR2 is SQIVND in the germline V gene (reference sequence). CDR3 length: 14 residues. The V and J ends lost 3 bases and 8 bases, in that order; junction bases with no gene match: 5. Here the CDR3 reads CASSIRDRGTTQYF. The DNA of the CDR3 is TGTGCCAGTAGTATCCGGGACAGGGGGACCACCCAGTACTTC.

The V call is TRBV5-5, the J call TRBJ2-1; 9 bases are shared with TRBD2. The CDR3 length is 13 residues. The J segment lost 9 bases and the V segment lost 4 bases, leaving 5 bases of the junction unmatched. Germline V gives CDR1 SGHKS, CDR2 YYEKEE (reference sequence). The CDR3 region is CASSLAGSPEQFF. CDR3 sequence (DNA): TGTGCCAGCAGCCTAGCGGGGTCTCCTGAGCAGTTCTTC.

The CDR3, as DNA: TGTGCCACCAGCAGAGATAGGGGTGTCGGCACAGATACGCAGTATTTT. It codes for CATSRDRGVGTDTQYF. The genes are TRBV15 and TRBJ2-3; a possible D gene is TRBD1 (5 bases). V was pared by 0 bases and J by 1 base, with 11 bases between. Germline-derived CDR1 and CDR2 are LNHNV and YYDKDF (reference sequence). This CDR3 has 16 residues.

This clone has only one observation. The chain combines TRBV6-4 with TRBJ2-7; 7 bases line up with TRBD1. After removal of 7 bases from V and 3 bases from J, the junction contained 12 bases not matched to a gene. The CDR3 covers 15 residues. The germline CDR1 and CDR2 sequences are MRHNA and SNTAGT. CDR3: CASTPEGARVYEQYF. CDR3 bases: TGTGCCAGCACCCCTGAGGGGGCACGCGTCTACGAGCAGTACTTC.

This clone has a single count. The chain links TRBV11-2 to TRBJ2-1, with 9 bases that match TRBD2. Germline values: CDR1 SGHAT, CDR2 FQNNGV. V gave up 5 bases and J gave up 4 bases; unmatched junction bases: 9. The length of the CDR3 is 16 residues. The CDR3 region is CASSDRLAEIYNEQFF. The CDR3 region has the DNA TGTGCCAGCAGCGATCGACTAGCGGAGATATACAATGAGCAGTTCTTC.

As regards this clone: The same CDR3 is also encoded by other DNA sequences in this sample. The J gene is TRBJ1-6, the V gene TRBV6-1; D unclear. This CDR3 has 16 residues. CDR1 and CDR2 (germline): MNHNS, SASEGT. V lost 3 bases and J lost 0, with 9 bases in between. The CDR3 loop is CASSDGLPSYNSPLHF. CDR3 sequence (DNA): TGTGCCAGCAGTGACGGTCTGCCCTCCTATAATTCACCCCTCCACTTT.

V usage is TRBV15 and J usage is TRBJ2-1, with D possibly matching TRBD1 (5 bases). Germline assignment: CDR1 LNHNV and CDR2 YYDKDF (reference sequence). The CDR3 sequence is 16 residues long. Between the trimmed V and J ends, which lost 0 bases and 4 bases, there was a span of 13 bases. CDR3 coding DNA: TGTGCCACCAGCAGAGAAAAAGGGGCTGGGTACAATGAGCAGTTCTTC. Translation: CATSREKGAGYNEQFF.